The clone carrying this T cell receptor beta chain showed up just a few times. No antigen is known for it. The PCR used 60 Vbeta and 13 Jbeta primers. Sequencing used immunoSEQ multiplex PCR; TCRdb keeps in-frame clones, though not all of them. The sample records roughly 110,000 clones, roughly four fifths being singletons. The data were taken from a study of cytomegalovirus exposure and HLA in healthy donors. Overall study findings and caveats: Most TCR sequences proved rare, with some public TCRs found in many donors. The authors reported that TCR beta sequences could predict HLA-A and HLA-B alleles. These predictions were accurate for most subjects in the first cohort. For TCR beta chains, V- and J-gene trimming was later linked to a missense DCLRE1C variant.

Per the germline V gene, CDR1 is MRHNA and CDR2 is SNTAGT. V gave up 6 bases and J gave up 1 base, with 12 bases separating them. This CDR3 has 14 residues. The rearrangement joins TRBV6-4 to TRBJ1-1; D gene uncertain. The origin of this receptor is a male donor in good health and CMV-seropositive. What was sequenced was PBMCs. The CDR3 DNA follows: TGTGCCAGCAGACCCCGGGTGGGGAACACTGAAGCTTTCTTT. It encodes CASRPRVGNTEAFF.